Below, 11 T cell receptor beta chains from the same sample are listed, as sequenced in a study of vaccination and CD4 T cells after COVID-19. With the Oncomine TCR Beta short-read assay, DNA from cultured CD4+ T cells was sequenced. TCRdb reprocessed the PCR reads via MiXCR and lists one record per CDR3 protein. Seen here are approximately 13,000 distinct CDR3 sequences, less than 35% observed once, and the top ten hold under 20%. Treatment specified: roughly 11-day PBMC culture with coronavirus spike peptide pools or control peptides (ViraFEST assay). No antigens are known for them. The sequenced sample was CD4+ T cells from blood, cultured in vitro, obtained before SARS-CoV-2 vaccination. Receptor source: a human donor who received a COVID-19 vaccine.

Note on this clonotype: The limits of the CDR3 on the DNA are not certain, so only TCRdb's listed CDR3 is given. The chain uses TRBV21-1 and TRBJ2-1; the D segment call TRBD2 is taken from the table without a DNA check. TRBV21-1 is marked as a pseudogene. The CDR3 spans 15 amino acids, including both terminal residues. The CDR3 loop reads CASSNSVAGGSEQYF.

This clonotype is deemed medium-sized. The CDR3 region is CATSRDRDSTDTQYF. As DNA, the CDR3 is TGTGCCACCAGCAGAGATCGAGATAGCACAGATACGCAGTATTTT. This chain connects TRBV15 to TRBJ2-3; D uncertain. Germline V gene data show CDR1 as LNHNV and CDR2 as YYDKDF (reference sequence). Trimming took off 0 bases at V and 0 bases at J, with 7 bases between the two ends. This CDR3 is built from 15 residues.

This clonotype has a handful of counts. The chain recombines TRBV6-1 with TRBJ1-2, with D unresolved. V was clipped by 6 bases and J by 4 bases, with 12 bases between them. In germline, CDR1 is MNHNS, CDR2 SASEGT. CDR3 size: 13 residues. The CDR3: CASRFAGIYGYTF. In nucleotides, the CDR3 is TGTGCCAGCAGATTCGCGGGCATCTATGGCTACACCTTC.

This chain joins TRBV28 and TRBJ2-7; D is perhaps TRBD1 (7 bases). Germline CDR1 MDHEN, CDR2 SYDVKM. V lost 5 bases to trimming and J lost 4 bases, with 12 bases between them. CDR3 length: 13 residues. CDR3 sequence (DNA): TGTGCCAGCAGTGGAGGGGGCTTATACGAGCAGTACTTC. Translation: CASSGGGLYEQYF.

The chain recombines TRBV30 with TRBJ1-4, with D possibly TRBD1 on 5 matching bases. Trimming left V 2 bases short and J 8 bases short, with 15 bases between. The CDR3 is 14 amino acids. Germline V gene sequence: CDR1 GTSNPN, CDR2 SVGIG (reference sequence). The CDR3 DNA follows: TGTGCCTGGAGTCTCCGCCTGGGGCGCGAAAAACTGTTTTTT. Protein sequence: CAWSLRLGREKLFF.

A few counts support this clonotype. V gene TRBV20-1 combines with J gene TRBJ2-1, with TRBD2 identical over 10 bases. The CDR3 sequence is 18 residues long. Germline V gene sequence: CDR1 DFQATT, CDR2 SNEGSKA (reference sequence). The ends lost 2 bases at V and 0 bases at J; junction bases unmatched: 10. CDR3 nucleotides: TGCAGTGCTAGATCGGGGTCTAGCGGGGGAAGCTCCTACAATGAGCAGTTCTTC. Encoded protein: CSARSGSSGGSSYNEQFF.

This clonotype has a handful of counts. The chain joins TRBV6-1 to TRBJ2-6, with D possibly being TRBD1 (6 bases). Germline CDR1 and CDR2: MNHNS and SASEGT. The CDR3 runs to 16 residues. Trimming removed 6 bases at V and 2 bases at J, with 14 bases between. This CDR3 is CASSLLQGAGANVLTF. The CDR3 DNA sequence: TGTGCCAGCAGCTTATTACAGGGAGCTGGGGCCAACGTCCTGACTTTC.

This chain uses TRBV29-1 with TRBJ1-1, with D maybe TRBD1 (5 bases). The V end was cut by 1 base, the J end by 2 bases, with 14 bases between. CDR3 length: 15 residues. CDR1 is SQVTM, CDR2 ANQGSEA, per germline. Here the CDR3 reads CSVEGVGGANTEAFF. CDR3 DNA sequence: TGCAGCGTTGAAGGAGTTGGGGGAGCAAACACTGAAGCTTTCTTT.

The table lists this clonotype with a few counts. This chain links TRBV20-1 with TRBJ1-2, with 8 bases identical to TRBD1. The CDR3 spans 16 residues. V was pared by 3 bases and J by 8 bases, with 17 bases of the junction left unmatched. Germline CDR1 and CDR2: DFQATT and SNEGSKA (reference sequence). CDR3 nucleotide sequence: TGCAGTGCTAGGGACGGACAGGGTACGGTCGAAGACGGCTACACCTTC. Translation gives CSARDGQGTVEDGYTF.

The count of this clonotype is one. The V and J genes are TRBV5-4 and TRBJ1-3; no reliable D call. Germline V CDR1 and CDR2: SGHNT, YYREEE (reference sequence). This CDR3 is built from 14 residues. V was trimmed by 10 bases and J by 0 bases, leaving 14 bases between them. The chain's CDR3 is CAGGGPPSGNTIYF. CDR3 in DNA: TGTGCCGGCGGCGGGCCCCCCTCTGGAAACACCATATATTTT.

This clonotype was seen a handful of times. The chain combines TRBV18 with TRBJ1-5, with D possibly TRBD1 on 6 matching bases. Per the germline V gene, CDR1 is KGHSH and CDR2 is LQKENI. The V gene lost 3 bases and the J gene lost 6 bases, with 15 bases spanning the gap. The CDR3 runs to 15 residues. The CDR3 sequence is CASSPSTGASQPQHF. CDR3 coding DNA: TGTGCCAGCTCACCTTCTACGGGGGCAAGTCAGCCCCAGCATTTT.